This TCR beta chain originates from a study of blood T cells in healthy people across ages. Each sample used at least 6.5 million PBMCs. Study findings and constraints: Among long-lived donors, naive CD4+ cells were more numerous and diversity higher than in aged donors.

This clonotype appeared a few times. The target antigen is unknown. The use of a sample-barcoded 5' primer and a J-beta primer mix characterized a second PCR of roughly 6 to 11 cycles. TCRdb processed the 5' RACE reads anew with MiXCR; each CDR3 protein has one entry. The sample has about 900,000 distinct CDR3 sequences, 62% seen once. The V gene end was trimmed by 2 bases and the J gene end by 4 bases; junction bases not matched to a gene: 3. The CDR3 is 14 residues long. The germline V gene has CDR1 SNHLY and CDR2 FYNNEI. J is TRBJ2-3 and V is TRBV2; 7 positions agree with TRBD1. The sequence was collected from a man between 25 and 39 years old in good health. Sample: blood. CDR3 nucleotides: TGTGCCAGCAGTGAAATAACAGGGGCAGATACGCAGTATTTT. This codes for CASSEITGADTQYF.